These 23 T cell receptor beta chains share one sample of origin, sequenced in a study of human T cells and chemical hapten exposure. Each CDR3 protein gets one entry after TCRdb re-called the RACE reads with MiXCR. The sample lists tens of thousands of distinct CDR3 sequences; roughly 10% were seen once. Described time point: patch test 3, about 24 weeks after DPC sensitization. The treatment is: therapeutic diphenylcyclopropenone sensitization with weekly scalp DPC. The input for sequencing was whole blood, taken in connection with sensitization to the hapten diphenylcyclopropenone (DPC). The receptors derive from a woman aged 45-65 years with alopecia areata. Some clones in this sample may be carry-over from other donors' samples.

This clonotype was seen only a few times. The chain combines TRBV7-2 with TRBJ2-5; TRBD2 matches 7 bases. J was trimmed by 3 bases and V by 0 bases; bases with no gene match: 16. Germline CDR1 reads SGHTA; CDR2 reads FQGNSA. The CDR3 covers 19 residues. CDR3 bases: TGTGCCAGCAGCTTAGCGCTAATTAGATACAGCCGGGGGGAAGAGACCCAGTACTTC. Protein product: CASSLALIRYSRGEETQYF.

The gene calls are TRBV6-5 and TRBJ1-4; possibly TRBD1 for D (6 bases). V was shortened by 5 bases and J by 8 bases, with 18 bases between the two germline ends. The CDR3 is 15 residues long. Germline values: CDR1 MNHEY, CDR2 SVGAGI. The CDR3, as DNA: TGTGCCAGCAGTAAAACAGGGAGTAGTGGGGAAAAACTGTTTTTT. Encoded protein: CASSKTGSSGEKLFF.

Many counts were recorded for this clonotype. The CDR3 sequence is CASSQEGTGGAGYNSPLHF. The CDR3 coding sequence is TGTGCCAGCAGCCAAGAAGGGACAGGGGGCGCGGGGTATAATTCACCCCTCCACTTT. V usage is TRBV4-2 and J usage is TRBJ1-6; 12 bases line up with TRBD1. CDR3 size: 19 residues. Germline V gives CDR1 LGHNA, CDR2 YNFKEQ. The ends lost 0 bases at V and 4 bases at J; junction bases unmatched: 7.

The V call is TRBV28, the J call TRBJ1-5, with a weak D call TRBD1 (6 bases). Germline V gene sequence: CDR1 MDHEN, CDR2 SYDVKM. Trimming shortened V by 5 bases and J by 10 bases, and 18 bases separated the two germline ends. This CDR3 comprises 14 residues. DNA of the CDR3: TGTGCCAGCAGTCTCAGGGGCCGAGTAGAACCCCAGCATTTT. It translates to CASSLRGRVEPQHF.

This clonotype has only a few counts. The chain uses TRBV4-2 and TRBJ1-3; D unresolved. The germline CDR1 and CDR2 sequences are LGHNA and YNFKEQ. The length of the CDR3 is 15 residues. Deletions cut 3 bases from V and 0 bases from J, with 9 bases between. The CDR3 spells CASSHSDSSGNTIYF. The CDR3 coding sequence is TGTGCCAGCAGCCATTCTGACTCCTCTGGAAACACCATATATTTT.

This clonotype was picked up many times. V gene TRBV27 combines with J gene TRBJ1-6; TRBD1 matches at 9 bases. The CDR3 has 15 residues. Looked up from germline, CDR1 is MNHEY and CDR2 is SMNVEV (reference sequence). Losses at the gene ends were 2 bases for V and 10 bases for J; bases not matched to a gene: 6. The CDR3 loop is CASSLGDREGSPLHF. The CDR3 DNA is TGTGCCAGCAGTTTAGGGGACAGGGAAGGGTCACCCCTCCACTTT.

This clonotype was recorded at least ten times. This rearrangement joins TRBV18 to TRBJ1-5; D is ambiguous. Germline V CDR1 and CDR2: KGHSH, LQKENI. Trimming stripped 2 bases from V and 11 bases from J, with 16 bases between. This CDR3 contains 14 residues. The CDR3 here is CASSPNSPNRAQHF. Written as DNA, the CDR3 is TGTGCCAGCTCACCAAACTCCCCGAATCGGGCCCAGCATTTT.

This clonotype was recorded a few times. This rearrangement joins TRBV28 to TRBJ1-4; D is uncertain. The length of the CDR3 is 18 residues. Germline CDR1 and CDR2: MDHEN and SYDVKM. The V gene lost 1 base and the J gene lost 4 bases, with 19 bases spanning the gap. Here the CDR3 reads CASSLSDSTPNSNEKLFF. DNA for the CDR3: TGTGCCAGCAGTTTATCAGACTCAACACCCAATAGTAATGAAAAACTGTTTTTT.

This clonotype was counted ten times or more. J is TRBJ1-1 and V is TRBV6-5; D is ambiguous. CDR1 and CDR2 from the germline V gene are MNHEY and SVGAGI. The CDR3 spans 17 residues. V was trimmed by 0 bases and J by 5 bases, leaving 19 bases between them. The CDR3 nucleotides are TGTGCCAGCAGTTACTCAATCCCCTGGGGAAATCGAACTGAAGCTTTCTTT. The encoded protein is CASSYSIPWGNRTEAFF.

This clonotype was seen many times. The CDR3 DNA sequence: TGTGCCAGCAGCGGGGTCAATGAGCAGTTCTTC. Amino acid sequence: CASSGVNEQFF. The V gene is TRBV2, the J gene TRBJ2-1, with D possibly matching TRBD2 (5 bases). CDR3 length: 11 amino acids. V dropped 6 bases and J dropped 6 bases, with 6 bases sitting between them. The germline gives CDR1 SNHLY, CDR2 FYNNEI.

This clonotype has just a few counts. The chain couples TRBV4-2 to TRBJ2-7; D tentatively reads TRBD1 or TRBD2 (5 bases each). The CDR3 length is 15 residues. The V end was cut by 5 bases, the J end by 2 bases, with 16 bases between. Germline-derived CDR1 and CDR2 are LGHNA and YNFKEQ. This CDR3 reads CASSDSRDGPYEQYF. CDR3 sequence (DNA): TGTGCCAGCAGCGATTCCCGGGACGGCCCCTACGAGCAGTACTTC.

This clonotype was seen ten or more times. The chain is built from TRBV7-2 and TRBJ2-6; D remains unclear. Germline V lookup: CDR1 SGHTA, CDR2 FQGNSA. CDR3 length equals 16 residues. Trimming cost V 0 bases and J 4 bases, with 10 bases left between them. The CDR3: CASSLALLVGANVLTF. The CDR3 region has the DNA TGTGCCAGCAGCTTAGCCCTCTTGGTAGGGGCCAACGTCCTGACTTTC.

The J gene is TRBJ2-7, the V gene TRBV5-1; the match to TRBD2 covers 7 bases. Trimming at V came to 5 bases and at J to 0 bases, leaving 8 bases not matched to a gene. The CDR3 extends over 15 amino acids. Germline CDR1 is SGHRS and CDR2 is YFSETQ. CDR3 nucleotide sequence: TGCGCCAGCAGTCAAACCGGGACTAACTCCTACGAGCAGTACTTC. Protein product: CASSQTGTNSYEQYF.

This clonotype appeared many times. The chain recombines TRBV28 with TRBJ1-5; D perhaps matches TRBD1 (5 bases). Germline loops: CDR1 MDHEN, CDR2 SYDVKM. The CDR3 has 14 amino acids. The V end was cut by 7 bases, the J end by 2 bases, with 12 bases between. CDR3 sequence: CASIAGDGNQPQHF. DNA for the CDR3: TGTGCCAGCATTGCGGGGGACGGCAATCAGCCCCAGCATTTT.

This clonotype was counted many times. This rearrangement joins TRBV5-1 to TRBJ1-3; D remains unclear. The CDR3 has 15 residues. Per germline, CDR1 SGHRS and CDR2 YFSETQ. Trimming took 0 bases from V and 0 from J, leaving 7 bases between them. The DNA of the CDR3 is TGCGCCAGCAGCTTGGACTGGGGCTCTGGAAACACCATATATTTT. Protein product: CASSLDWGSGNTIYF.

This clonotype was counted at least ten times. The chain carries TRBV3-1 and TRBJ1-5; no clear D. The CDR3 consists of 14 residues. The V and J ends lost 0 bases and 7 bases respectively, with 10 bases between them. Germline V gene sequence: CDR1 LGHDT, CDR2 YNNKEL (reference sequence). The CDR3 DNA reads as TGTGCCAGCAGCCAAGAGGGGAATATGCAGCCCCAGCATTTT. Protein: CASSQEGNMQPQHF. The full variable domain, with the rest looked up from reference TRBV3-1 and TRBJ1-5, is DTAVSQTPKYLVTQMGNDKSIKCEQNLGHDTMYWYKQDSKKFLKIMFSYNNKELIINETVPNRFSPKSPDKAHLNLHINSLELGDSAVYFCASSQEGNMQPQHFGDGTRLSIL.

This clonotype was seen a handful of times. The J gene is TRBJ1-3, the V gene TRBV7-2, with D unresolved. The germline V and J ends were trimmed by 5 bases and 0 bases, with 14 bases remaining between them. CDR3 length: 16 amino acids. Germline CDR1 reads SGHTA; CDR2 reads FQGNSA. In DNA form, the CDR3 reads TGTGCCAGCAGCCTCCCGTGTTCGTGCTCTGGAAACACCATATATTTT. Its protein product is CASSLPCSCSGNTIYF.

V is TRBV7-8 and J is TRBJ2-3; maybe TRBD2 (5 bases). The CDR3 has 17 amino acids. CDR1 SGHVS and CDR2 FQNEAQ come from the germline V gene. V lost 1 base and J lost 1, with 15 bases in between. CDR3 loop: CASSLVLSGFGTDTQYF. CDR3 bases: TGTGCCAGCAGCTTAGTCCTGTCGGGGTTCGGCACAGATACGCAGTATTTT.

At least ten counts were recorded for this clonotype. V gene TRBV11-2 combines with J gene TRBJ2-2; tentatively, D is TRBD1 or TRBD2 (6 bases each). Per the germline V gene, CDR1 is SGHAT and CDR2 is FQNNGV. CDR3 size: 17 residues. The V end lost 3 bases, the J end lost 1 base, and 15 bases lay between the germline ends. CDR3 amino acids: CASSLWGADRNTGELFF. The CDR3 DNA is TGTGCCAGCAGCTTGTGGGGGGCGGACAGGAACACCGGGGAGCTGTTTTTT.

This clonotype has at least ten counts. The J gene is TRBJ2-2, the V gene TRBV20-1; 7 bases are shared with TRBD2. The CDR3 spans 15 residues. Germline V gene sequence: CDR1 DFQATT, CDR2 SNEGSKA (reference sequence). J was trimmed by 4 bases and V by 3 bases; bases with no gene match: 8. CDR3 amino acids: CSASRAGVGTGELFF. CDR3 bases: TGCAGTGCTAGTAGGGCGGGAGTAGGCACCGGGGAGCTGTTTTTT.

A note on this clonotype: This may be a read error, as it is one base from a much larger clone. The chain employs TRBV6-1 and TRBJ1-5, with 12 bases lining up with TRBD1. This CDR3 region has 16 residues. CDR1 is MNHNS, CDR2 SASEGT, per germline. The CDR3 here is CASSEQGQGALQRQHF. CDR3 in DNA: TGTGCCAGCAGTGAACAGGGACAGGGGGCTCTTCAGCGCCAGCATTTT.

This clonotype was seen repeatedly, ten times or more. The chain uses TRBV29-1 and TRBJ1-5, with TRBD1 as a possible D gene (6 bases). Germline CDR1 reads SQVTM; CDR2 reads ANQGSEA. The length of the CDR3 is 16 residues. The germline V and J ends were trimmed by 4 bases and 7 bases, with 23 bases remaining between them. The CDR3 sequence: CSVAIGQSYEGQPQHF. The CDR3 coding sequence is TGCAGCGTTGCAATCGGACAGTCATACGAGGGCCAGCCCCAGCATTTT.

V is TRBV12-3 or TRBV12-4 and J is TRBJ2-3; 9 positions match TRBD2. This CDR3 comprises 16 residues. Trimming took 1 base from V and 6 from J; bases not matched to a gene: 8. CDR3 nucleotide sequence: TGTGCCAGCAGTTTAGAGATGGCGGGGGGGCTGGATACGCAGTATTTT. Encoded protein: CASSLEMAGGLDTQYF.